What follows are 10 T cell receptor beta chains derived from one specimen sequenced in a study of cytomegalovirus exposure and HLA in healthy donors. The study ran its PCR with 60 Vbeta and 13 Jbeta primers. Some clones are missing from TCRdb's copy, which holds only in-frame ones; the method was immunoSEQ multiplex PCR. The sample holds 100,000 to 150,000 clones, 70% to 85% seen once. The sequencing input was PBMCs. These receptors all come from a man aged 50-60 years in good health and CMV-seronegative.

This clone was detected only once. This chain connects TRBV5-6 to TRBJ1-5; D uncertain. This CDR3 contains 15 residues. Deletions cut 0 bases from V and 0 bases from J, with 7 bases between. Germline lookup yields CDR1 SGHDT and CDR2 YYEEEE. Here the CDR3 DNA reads TGTGCCAGCAGCTTGGCCGGGTCTAGCAATCAGCCCCAGCATTTT. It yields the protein CASSLAGSSNQPQHF.

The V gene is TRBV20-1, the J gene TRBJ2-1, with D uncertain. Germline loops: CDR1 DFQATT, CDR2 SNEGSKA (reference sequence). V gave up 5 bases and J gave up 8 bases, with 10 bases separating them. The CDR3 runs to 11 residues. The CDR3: CSALSVDEQFF. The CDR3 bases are TGCAGTGCTCTATCCGTCGATGAGCAGTTCTTC.

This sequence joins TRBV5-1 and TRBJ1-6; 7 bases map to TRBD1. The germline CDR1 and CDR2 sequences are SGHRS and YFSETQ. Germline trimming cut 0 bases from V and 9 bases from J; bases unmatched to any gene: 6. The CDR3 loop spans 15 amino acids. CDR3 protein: CASSLGDSGLSPLHF. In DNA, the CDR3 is TGCGCCAGCAGCTTGGGGGACAGCGGGCTTTCACCCCTCCACTTT.

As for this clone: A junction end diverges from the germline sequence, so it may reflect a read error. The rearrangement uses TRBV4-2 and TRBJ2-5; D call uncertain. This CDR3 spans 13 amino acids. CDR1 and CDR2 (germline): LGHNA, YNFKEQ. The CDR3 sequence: CASSQDTWQTQYF. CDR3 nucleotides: TGTGCCAGCAGTCAAGATACCTGGCAGACCCAGTACTTC.

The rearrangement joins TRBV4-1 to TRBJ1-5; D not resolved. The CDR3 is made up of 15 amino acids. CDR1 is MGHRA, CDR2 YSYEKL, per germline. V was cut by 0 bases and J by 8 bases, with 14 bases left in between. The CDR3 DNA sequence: TGCGCCAGCAGCCAAGATTTGAGGCGCGGGGAGCCCCAGCATTTT. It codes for CASSQDLRRGEPQHF.

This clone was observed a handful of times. The CDR3, as DNA: TGTGCCAGCAGCTTAATCGGTCGGGGGGGAGGCACTGAAGCTTTCTTT. Protein: CASSLIGRGGGTEAFF. The rearrangement links TRBV7-3 to TRBJ1-1; D possibly corresponds to TRBD1 (5 bases). CDR3 size: 16 residues. Trimming removed 1 base from V and 4 bases from J, with 16 bases in between. Germline V gene sequence: CDR1 SGHTA, CDR2 FQGTGA.

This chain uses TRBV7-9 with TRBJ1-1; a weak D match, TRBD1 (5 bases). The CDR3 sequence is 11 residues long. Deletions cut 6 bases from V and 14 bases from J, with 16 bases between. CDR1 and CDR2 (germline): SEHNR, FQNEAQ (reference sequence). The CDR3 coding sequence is TGTGCCAGCAGTCCAGGGCCGGAGAGCTTCTTT. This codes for CASSPGPESFF.

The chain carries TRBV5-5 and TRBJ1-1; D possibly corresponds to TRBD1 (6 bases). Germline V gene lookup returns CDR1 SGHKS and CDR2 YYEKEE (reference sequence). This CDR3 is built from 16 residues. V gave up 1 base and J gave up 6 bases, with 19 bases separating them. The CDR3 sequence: CASSLNILRGGSEAFF. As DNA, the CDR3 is TGTGCCAGCAGCTTGAATATTCTCAGGGGAGGGTCTGAAGCTTTCTTT.

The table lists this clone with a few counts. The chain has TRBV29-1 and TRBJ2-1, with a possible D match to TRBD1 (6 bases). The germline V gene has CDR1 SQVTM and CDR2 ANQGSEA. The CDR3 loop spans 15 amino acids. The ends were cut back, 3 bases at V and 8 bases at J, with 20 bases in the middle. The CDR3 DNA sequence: TGCAGCGTTGAGCAGGGGCGTCTCTATAACTATGAGCAGTTCTTC. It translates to CSVEQGRLYNYEQFF.

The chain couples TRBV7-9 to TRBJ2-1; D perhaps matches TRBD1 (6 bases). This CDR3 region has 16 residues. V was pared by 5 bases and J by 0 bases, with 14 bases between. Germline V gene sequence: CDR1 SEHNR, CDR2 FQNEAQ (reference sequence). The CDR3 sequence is CASSETTGISYNEQFF. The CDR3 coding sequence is TGTGCCAGCAGCGAGACGACAGGTATCTCCTACAATGAGCAGTTCTTC.